This TCR beta chain appears in the sequencing data of a study of Graves' ophthalmopathy and Graves' hyperthyroidism. Many counts were recorded for this clonotype. Its antigen remains unidentified. Diagnosis used clinical symptoms, serum thyroxine, TRAb, thyroid ultrasound and orbital computed tomography. Fresh peripheral blood (around 10 ml) yielded the PBMCs. As the template, RNA transcripts were used to amplify TCR beta CDR3 regions. RT-PCR in the first round used HTBI primers; a second-round multiplex PCR followed. TCRdb recomputed calls from the multiplex PCR reads with MiXCR, one row per CDR3 protein. The table shows 400,000 or so distinct CDR3 sequences, with 15% to 17% occurring only once. General study findings and limits: Most clonotypes expanded in thyroid above 0.001 frequency were present in blood too.

The CDR3 sequence is 14 residues long. The germline CDR1 and CDR2 sequences are MNHNS and SASEGT. With 1 base clipped from V and 8 bases from J, the junction kept 1 base outside the gene matches. This TCR came from a woman aged 18 to 35 with stable Graves' hyperthyroidism. Material: peripheral blood. The chain joins TRBV6-1 to TRBJ1-6, with TRBD1 matching over 8 bases. In DNA, the CDR3 is TGTGCCAGCAGTGAAGACAGGGGGTATTCACCCCTCCACTTT. This codes for CASSEDRGYSPLHF.